Presented here are 17 T cell receptor beta chains from one specimen sequenced in a study of T cells in Graves' hyperthyroidism and ophthalmopathy. Template material for amplifying TCR beta CDR3 regions consisted of RNA transcripts. TCR CDR3 underwent first-round RT-PCR with the HTBI primer set. TCRdb called the multiplex PCR reads again in MiXCR, with one record for every CDR3 protein. Of 600,000 to 750,000 distinct CDR3 sequences in the sample, around a sixth were seen once. Source material: blood. The receptors originated from a man aged 50 to 60 with Graves' hyperthyroidism.

This clonotype was counted many times. This chain connects TRBV3-1 to TRBJ1-5; D ambiguous. The germline CDR1 and CDR2 sequences are LGHDT and YNNKEL (reference sequence). V lost 0 bases and J lost 4, with 10 bases in between. This CDR3 comprises 15 residues. The CDR3, as DNA: TGTGCCAGCAGCCAAGACAGGCTTGGTAATCAGCCCCAGCATTTT. This encodes CASSQDRLGNQPQHF.

At least ten counts were recorded for this clonotype. This rearrangement joins TRBV5-5 to TRBJ1-2; D may be TRBD1 (6 bases). Trimming took 0 bases from V and 7 from J, leaving 22 bases between them. The germline V gene encodes CDR1 SGHKS and CDR2 YYEKEE (reference sequence). The CDR3 extends over 17 amino acids. The CDR3 protein is CASSLASLSRGHLGYTF. CDR3 in DNA: TGTGCCAGCAGCTTGGCTTCGCTTTCGCGGGGGCACCTTGGCTACACCTTC.

This clonotype appeared many times. The chain couples TRBV2 to TRBJ2-3; a weak D match, TRBD2 (6 bases). Trimming shortened V by 7 bases and J by 0 bases, and 14 bases separated the two germline ends. Germline CDR1 SNHLY, CDR2 FYNNEI. The CDR3 loop spans 15 amino acids. The CDR3 DNA reads TGTGCCAGCAATTTATTGCGGGGTAGCACAGATACGCAGTATTTT. It specifies CASNLLRGSTDTQYF.

This clonotype occurred many times. This chain uses TRBV2 with TRBJ1-1; TRBD1 is a possible D gene (6 bases). V lost 6 bases and J 1 base, leaving 12 bases between the germline ends. Per the germline V gene, CDR1 is SNHLY and CDR2 is FYNNEI. The CDR3 length is 14 residues. CDR3 loop: CASRARTANTEAFF. The CDR3 DNA sequence: TGTGCCAGCAGGGCTCGGACAGCGAACACTGAAGCTTTCTTT.

The chain is built from TRBV6-2 or TRBV6-3 and TRBJ2-4; possibly TRBD1 or TRBD2 for D (5 bases each). CDR1 MNHEY and CDR2 SVGEGT come from the germline V gene. CDR3 size: 15 residues. The V end lost 8 bases, the J end lost 2 bases, and 16 bases lay between the germline ends. The CDR3 spells CASGTQYKSKNIQYF. The CDR3 bases are TGTGCCAGCGGGACGCAGTACAAGTCCAAAAACATTCAGTACTTC.

In this sample, this clonotype turned up many times. CDR3 coding DNA: TGTGCCAGCATTCCGCAGGGCATCTATGGCTACACCTTC. It translates to CASIPQGIYGYTF. The rearrangement uses TRBV28 and TRBJ1-2, with D possibly TRBD1 on 5 matching bases. Trimming left V 7 bases short and J 4 bases short, with 13 bases between. The germline V gene has CDR1 MDHEN and CDR2 SYDVKM. This CDR3 is built from 13 residues.

This clonotype was counted a few times. This rearrangement joins TRBV19 to TRBJ2-3; 9 bases line up with TRBD2. Germline loops: CDR1 LNHDA, CDR2 SQIVND (reference sequence). This CDR3 comprises 15 residues. V trimming: 5 bases; J trimming: 3 bases; junction bases outside the gene matches: 6. This CDR3 reads CASSFVLAGTDTQYF. The CDR3 coding sequence is TGTGCCAGTAGTTTTGTACTAGCGGGTACAGATACGCAGTATTTT.

This clonotype has only a few counts. The V gene is TRBV30, the J gene TRBJ1-1, with D perhaps matching TRBD1 (6 bases). V lost 0 bases, J lost 3 bases, and 8 bases lay in between. Per the germline V gene, CDR1 is GTSNPN and CDR2 is SVGIG (reference sequence). This CDR3 region has 13 residues. The chain's CDR3 is CAWSVNRDTEAFF. The CDR3 coding sequence is TGTGCCTGGAGTGTGAACAGGGACACTGAAGCTTTCTTT.

This clonotype was seen only a few times. A clone one base away is much larger, so this may be a read error. The V and J genes are TRBV10-3 and TRBJ2-7; 11 nucleotides match TRBD1. CDR1 and CDR2 (germline): ENHRY, SYGVKD. This CDR3 contains 14 residues. The CDR3 sequence: CAITGTGGTYERYF. CDR3 coding DNA: TGTGCCATCACTGGGACAGGGGGAACCTACGAGCGGTACTTC.

This clonotype was counted only a few times. The chain recombines TRBV20-1 with TRBJ2-1; D gene unclear. V shed 0 bases and J shed 3 bases, with 15 bases lying between them. CDR1 is DFQATT, CDR2 SNEGSKA, per germline (reference sequence). The CDR3 spans 16 residues. The CDR3 spells CSARDTRQPLYNEQFF. Written as DNA, the CDR3 is TGCAGTGCTAGAGATACGAGACAACCTCTCTACAATGAGCAGTTCTTC.

CDR3 nucleotide sequence: TGTGCCAGCAGCATCCTAGGCCCAGCGAGGGATGAGCAGTTCTTC. It encodes CASSILGPARDEQFF. The rearrangement joins TRBV5-6 to TRBJ2-1, with a possible D match to TRBD2 (5 bases). The CDR3 totals 15 residues. Trimming shortened V by 4 bases and J by 8 bases, and 19 bases separated the two germline ends. Germline CDR1 is SGHDT and CDR2 is YYEEEE.

In its sample, this clonotype was seen many times. This chain joins TRBV28 and TRBJ2-2, with 11 bases identical to TRBD2. Germline V CDR1 and CDR2: MDHEN, SYDVKM. V lost 1 base, J lost 8 bases, and 12 bases stayed unmatched. The CDR3 loop spans 18 amino acids. The CDR3 nucleotides read TGTGCCAGCAGTTTATCGGTACTCGCGGGACTAGCGGTAGGGGAGCTGTTTTTT. Translation: CASSLSVLAGLAVGELFF. The entire variable domain, with the rest obtained from reference TRBV28 and TRBJ2-2, is as follows: DVKVTQSSRYLVKRTGEKVFLECVQDMDHENMFWYRQDPGLGLRLIYFSYDVKMKEKGDIPEGYSVSREKKERFSLILESASTNQTSMYLCASSLSVLAGLAVGELFFGEGSRLTVL.

This clonotype was detected a few times. The chain is built from TRBV19 and TRBJ1-4; D remains unclear. The CDR3 has 17 residues. V was pared by 3 bases and J by 0 bases, with 14 bases between. Germline V gene data show CDR1 as LNHDA and CDR2 as SQIVND (reference sequence). In DNA form, the CDR3 reads TGTGCCAGTAGTATGTGGCTTTCACCCGCAACTAATGAAAAACTGTTTTTT. This translates into CASSMWLSPATNEKLFF.

Turning to this clonotype: A much larger clone differs by one base, so this may be a read error. The chain employs TRBV5-1 and TRBJ2-1, with TRBD2 matching over 7 bases. CDR1 SGHRS and CDR2 YFSETQ come from the germline V gene. This CDR3 is built from 14 residues. CDR3 sequence reads: CASSGLGPYVEHYF. CDR3 nucleotide sequence: TGCGCCAGCTCCGGACTAGGACCCTACGTCGAGCACTACTTC.

This clonotype has at least ten counts. CDR3 coding DNA: TGTGCCAGCAGCCCGTCCCAGACGGAGGACCCCTACAATGAGCAGTTCTTC. It encodes CASSPSQTEDPYNEQFF. The chain joins TRBV3-1 to TRBJ2-1, with TRBD2 as a possible D gene (5 bases). Germline V gene lookup returns CDR1 LGHDT and CDR2 YNNKEL (reference sequence). The CDR3 length is 17 residues. V was shortened by 4 bases and J by 2 bases, with 18 bases between the two germline ends.

This clonotype was counted ten times or more. V is TRBV11-1 and J is TRBJ2-2; D ambiguous. The CDR3 contains 15 residues. The germline V gene encodes CDR1 SGHAT and CDR2 FQDESV (reference sequence). V was clipped by 3 bases and J by 4 bases, with 12 bases between them. CDR3 nucleotides: TGTGCCAGCAGCTTTCGCATACGAGGCACCGGGGAGCTGTTTTTT. Protein product: CASSFRIRGTGELFF.

This clonotype was counted many times. The DNA for the CDR3 is TGTGCCAGCACCGTAACAGCGGGAGTAACCGGGGAGCTGTTTTTT. This translates into CASTVTAGVTGELFF. The chain carries TRBV28 and TRBJ2-2, with 8 positions matching TRBD2. Germline CDR1 MDHEN, CDR2 SYDVKM. The CDR3 runs to 15 residues. Losses at the gene ends were 7 bases for V and 5 bases for J; bases not matched to a gene: 9. The variable domain in full, with the rest retrieved from reference TRBV28 and TRBJ2-2, is DVKVTQSSRYLVKRTGEKVFLECVQDMDHENMFWYRQDPGLGLRLIYFSYDVKMKEKGDIPEGYSVSREKKERFSLILESASTNQTSMYLCASTVTAGVTGELFFGEGSRLTVL.